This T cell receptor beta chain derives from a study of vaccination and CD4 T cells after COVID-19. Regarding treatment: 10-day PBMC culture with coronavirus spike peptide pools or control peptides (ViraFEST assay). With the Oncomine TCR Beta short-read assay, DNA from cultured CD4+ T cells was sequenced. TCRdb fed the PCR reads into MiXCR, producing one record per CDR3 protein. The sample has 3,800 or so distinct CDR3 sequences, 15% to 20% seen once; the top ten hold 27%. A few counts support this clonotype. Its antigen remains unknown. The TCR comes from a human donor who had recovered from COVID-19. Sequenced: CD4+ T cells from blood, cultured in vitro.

CDR3 region: CASSFRSEQYF. CDR3 DNA sequence: TGTGCCAGCAGCTTTCGGAGCGAGCAGTACTTC. The chain has TRBV11-2 and TRBJ2-7; no firm D call. This CDR3 comprises 11 residues. Germline CDR1 is SGHAT and CDR2 is FQNNGV. Trimming removed 3 bases at V and 6 bases at J, with 6 bases between.